This T cell receptor (beta chain) originates from a study of cytomegalovirus exposure and HLA in healthy donors. Trimming cost V 10 bases and J 0 bases; bases outside gene matches: 12. The germline V gene encodes CDR1 MNHEY and CDR2 SMNVEV (reference sequence). This CDR3 has 17 amino acids. Findings of the study overall: The presence/absence work took it that sequencing depth was about the same across donors. The only immune exposure information that was available was CMV serostatus.

The PCR had 60 Vbeta and 13 Jbeta primers. Method: immunoSEQ multiplex PCR; TCRdb's copy keeps in-frame clones and lacks some. The sample shows approximately 70,000 clones, and 4.5% to 6.5% sits with its ten largest clones. Regarding this clone: No antigen is known for it.

Sequenced input: PBMCs. The J gene is TRBJ2-5, the V gene TRBV27; 12 bases agree with TRBD2. The receptor was derived from a woman aged 40 to 55 in good health and CMV-seropositive. Here the CDR3 reads CATSRFRTSGNQETQYF. The CDR3 region has the DNA TGTGCCACCTCACGATTCAGGACTAGCGGGAACCAAGAGACCCAGTACTTC.